Reported below is one T cell receptor (beta chain). The antigen is not known. The CDR3 totals 16 residues. Germline lookup yields CDR1 SGHAT and CDR2 FQNNGV. V lost 5 bases and J 5 bases, leaving 16 bases between the germline ends. The use of genomic DNA as template underpinned the TCR beta VDJ and CDR3 profiling. TCRdb passed the reads through MiXCR, listing each CDR3 protein once. The sample carries about 180,000 distinct CDR3 sequences, under 50% recorded once. The data are from a study of CD8+CD57+ T cells in acquired aplastic anemia. Study outcomes and limitations: Statistical testing detected no significant gap in CD8+ Simpson's diversity between patients and controls.

All patients picked for sequencing had shown, by flow cytometry, an expansion of CD8+CD57+ cells. Each of the patients presented with severe acquired aplastic anemia. Blood was sampled before the patients had received any therapy. The source is a human donor with aplastic anemia. J is TRBJ1-6 and V is TRBV11-2; TRBD1 might be the D (6 bases). Sequenced sample: sorted CD4+, CD8+, or CD8+CD57+ T cells (not recorded which) from PBMCs. The CDR3 sequence is CASSAGGAGDNSPLHF. The CDR3 DNA reads TGTGCCAGCAGCGCCGGGGGGGCAGGGGATAATTCACCCCTCCACTTT.